These 15 T cell receptor beta chains originate from one sample sequenced in a study of neurological immune-mediated disorders. One entry per CDR3 protein results from TCRdb running MiXCR on the 5' RACE reads. The sample records around 50,000 distinct CDR3 sequences, more than 20% being singletons. Sequencing was carried out using PBMCs. These receptors originate from a woman in her 70s in good health.

This clonotype is medium-sized by share. This chain joins TRBV3-1 and TRBJ2-1; TRBD1 is a possible D gene (6 bases). Trimming stripped 4 bases from V and 6 bases from J, with 10 bases between. There are 13 residues in the CDR3. Per the germline V gene, CDR1 is LGHDT and CDR2 is YNNKEL (reference sequence). CDR3 DNA sequence: TGTGCCAGCAGCCCTGACAGGTTCAATGAGCAGTTCTTC. This codes for CASSPDRFNEQFF.

This clonotype was counted many times. The chain has TRBV5-1 and TRBJ2-3; 8 positions agree with TRBD2. Germline CDR1 reads SGHRS; CDR2 reads YFSETQ. The CDR3 contains 14 residues. After removal of 4 bases from V and 5 bases from J, the junction contained 6 bases not matched to a gene. The CDR3 reads CASSIGTSQDTQYF. The CDR3 DNA reads TGCGCCAGCAGCATCGGGACTAGTCAAGATACGCAGTATTTT.

This clonotype has a handful of counts. The chain links TRBV5-1 to TRBJ2-5, with TRBD2 as a possible D gene (5 bases). CDR3 length: 13 amino acids. V lost 2 bases to trimming and J lost 5 bases, with 10 bases between them. Germline loops: CDR1 SGHRS, CDR2 YFSETQ. The chain's CDR3 is CASSLEAGETQYF. The CDR3 DNA reads TGCGCCAGCAGCTTAGAGGCGGGCGAGACCCAGTACTTC.

To note about this clonotype: One end of the junction varies from germline; a read error may be responsible. This chain connects TRBV7-9 to TRBJ1-4; D is unclear. Germline loops: CDR1 SEHNR, CDR2 FQNEAQ (reference sequence). This CDR3 spans 15 amino acids. CDR3 residues: CTSSFTDNNNEKLFF. CDR3 DNA: TGTACCAGCAGCTTTACAGACAATAATAATGAAAAACTGTTTTTT. Combining the CDR3 with reference TRBV7-9 and TRBJ1-4 gives the whole variable domain DTGVSQNPRHKITKRGQNVTFRCDPISEHNRLYWYRQTLGQGPEFLTYFQNEAQLEKSRLLSDRFSAERPKGSFSTLEIQRTEQGDSAMYLCTSSFTDNNNEKLFFGSGTQLSVL.

In this sample, this clonotype turned up many times. The V gene is TRBV5-6, the J gene TRBJ2-1; no firm D call. Germline CDR1 reads SGHDT; CDR2 reads YYEEEE. Trimming removed 4 bases from V and 6 bases from J, with 17 bases in between. The CDR3 sequence is 15 residues long. The DNA of the CDR3 is TGTGCCAGCAGCCCAAGTCCACAGCGATCCAATGAGCAGTTCTTC. Translated: CASSPSPQRSNEQFF.

The sample holds many counts of this clonotype. The V call is TRBV20-1, the J call TRBJ1-4, with unresolved D. Trimming took off 3 bases at V and 5 bases at J, with 19 bases between the two ends. Germline V gene lookup returns CDR1 DFQATT and CDR2 SNEGSKA (reference sequence). CDR3 size: 16 residues. The CDR3 coding sequence is TGCAGTGCTAGGGCCAGAAGGGAGTATGTCAATGAAAAACTGTTTTTT. It is translated as CSARARREYVNEKLFF.

This clonotype was picked up a small number of times. This may stem from a read error, because a much larger clone lies one nucleotide away. This rearrangement joins TRBV7-2 to TRBJ2-1; TRBD2 matches 8 bases. Germline loops: CDR1 SGHTA, CDR2 FQGNSA. This CDR3 region has 15 residues. Germline trimming cut 7 bases from V and 2 bases from J; bases unmatched to any gene: 7. CDR3 bases: TGTGCCAGCATGACGGGGGGGGCGCCCTACAATGAGCAGTTCTTC. It is translated as CASMTGGAPYNEQFF.

This chain connects TRBV10-3 to TRBJ1-1; TRBD1 agrees at 10 bases. This CDR3 spans 15 amino acids. V lost 4 bases and J lost 11; bases outside the gene matches: 13. In germline, CDR1 is ENHRY, CDR2 SYGVKD. Written as DNA, the CDR3 is TGTGCCATCAGTGGAAGCCGGGACAGGGGCGAAGGCGCTTTCTTT. This codes for CAISGSRDRGEGAFF.

This clonotype showed up many times. This chain joins TRBV7-2 and TRBJ2-6; 9 nucleotides line up with TRBD1. Trimming cost V 2 bases and J 4 bases; bases outside gene matches: 3. Germline CDR1 is SGHTA and CDR2 is FQGNSA. The CDR3 spans 16 residues. CDR3 residues: CASSLHRGQGANVLTF. The CDR3 nucleotides read TGTGCCAGCAGCTTACACAGGGGGCAGGGGGCCAACGTCCTGACTTTC.

The table lists this clonotype with many counts. The chain recombines TRBV25-1 with TRBJ1-2, with D tentatively TRBD1 (6 bases). Trimming left V 5 bases short and J 9 bases short, with 31 bases between. CDR1 and CDR2 (germline): MGHDK, SYGVNS. The CDR3 spans 18 residues. CDR3: CASSSQLLLTGDRDSYTF. The CDR3 DNA reads TGTGCCAGCAGTTCTCAACTCCTTCTGACAGGTGATCGGGATAGCTACACCTTC.

The chain combines TRBV20-1 with TRBJ1-5, with 9 nucleotides matching TRBD1. V lost 6 bases, J lost 5 bases, and 5 bases stayed unmatched. Germline V CDR1 and CDR2: DFQATT, SNEGSKA (reference sequence). The CDR3 contains 13 residues. The CDR3 coding sequence is TGCAGTGCAGTAAGGACAGGGGATCAGCCCCAGCATTTT. Amino acids: CSAVRTGDQPQHF.

This clonotype was found many times. The V gene is TRBV6-5, the J gene TRBJ2-7, with 7 bases identical to TRBD1. The CDR3 runs 13 residues. After removal of 7 bases from V and 4 bases from J, the junction contained 7 bases not matched to a gene. Germline-derived CDR1 and CDR2 are MNHEY and SVGAGI. CDR3 sequence reads: CASTPTGEYEQYF. The CDR3 DNA reads TGTGCCAGCACCCCAACAGGGGAATACGAGCAGTACTTC.

This clonotype has a handful of counts. The rearrangement uses TRBV3-1 and TRBJ2-7, with 10 nucleotides matching TRBD2. The germline CDR1 and CDR2 sequences are LGHDT and YNNKEL (reference sequence). After removal of 0 bases from V and 7 bases from J, the junction contained 6 bases not matched to a gene. There are 15 residues in the CDR3. The CDR3 bases are TGTGCCAGCAGCCAAGATCTAGCGGGAGTGAGGGAGCAGTACTTC. Translating it yields CASSQDLAGVREQYF.

This clonotype was counted ten times or more. The rearrangement joins TRBV20-1 to TRBJ2-3, with D possibly TRBD1 on 7 matching bases. The ends were cut back, 5 bases at V and 2 bases at J, with 20 bases in the middle. The CDR3 consists of 16 residues. The germline V gene has CDR1 DFQATT and CDR2 SNEGSKA (reference sequence). CDR3 bases: TGCAGTGCTCTGCCCGCGGGGCAGGGGGTCACAGATACGCAGTATTTT. This codes for CSALPAGQGVTDTQYF.

This clonotype occurred many times. Relative to the germline gene, one junction end is altered; a read error may explain this. This rearrangement joins TRBV20-1 to TRBJ1-1; TRBD1 matches at 7 bases. CDR1 DFQATT and CDR2 SNEGSKA come from the germline V gene (reference sequence). There are 12 residues in the CDR3. Here the CDR3 DNA reads TGCAGTGCTCAGACAGGGAACCCTGAAGCTTTCTTT. Translating it yields CSAQTGNPEAFF.